The clone carrying this TCR beta chain appeared a few times. Its antigen is as yet unknown. V dropped 5 bases and J dropped 1 base, with 15 bases sitting between them. The CDR3 is 15 amino acids. Germline V gene lookup returns CDR1 SGHTA and CDR2 FQGNSA. The hyperthyroidism was newly diagnosed and had lasted under 2 months; the patients were aged 18 to 65. The CDR3 regions of TCR beta were amplified from RNA transcripts. With the HTBI primer set, the TCR CDR3 went through a first round of RT-PCR. A single record per CDR3 protein comes from TCRdb applying MiXCR to the multiplex PCR reads. Of about 96,000 distinct CDR3 sequences listed, around 50% are singletons. The data derive from a study of T cells in Graves' hyperthyroidism and ophthalmopathy. Study outcomes and limitations: The majority of expanded thyroid clonotypes above 0.001 also appeared in blood.

Sequenced material: blood. The chain is built from TRBV7-2 and TRBJ2-7, with D perhaps matching TRBD1 (7 bases). This TCR came from a woman aged 40 to 50 with Graves' hyperthyroidism. The CDR3 sequence: CASSRVAGQSYEQYF. CDR3 DNA: TGTGCCAGCAGCCGAGTGGCGGGACAGTCCTACGAGCAGTACTTC.